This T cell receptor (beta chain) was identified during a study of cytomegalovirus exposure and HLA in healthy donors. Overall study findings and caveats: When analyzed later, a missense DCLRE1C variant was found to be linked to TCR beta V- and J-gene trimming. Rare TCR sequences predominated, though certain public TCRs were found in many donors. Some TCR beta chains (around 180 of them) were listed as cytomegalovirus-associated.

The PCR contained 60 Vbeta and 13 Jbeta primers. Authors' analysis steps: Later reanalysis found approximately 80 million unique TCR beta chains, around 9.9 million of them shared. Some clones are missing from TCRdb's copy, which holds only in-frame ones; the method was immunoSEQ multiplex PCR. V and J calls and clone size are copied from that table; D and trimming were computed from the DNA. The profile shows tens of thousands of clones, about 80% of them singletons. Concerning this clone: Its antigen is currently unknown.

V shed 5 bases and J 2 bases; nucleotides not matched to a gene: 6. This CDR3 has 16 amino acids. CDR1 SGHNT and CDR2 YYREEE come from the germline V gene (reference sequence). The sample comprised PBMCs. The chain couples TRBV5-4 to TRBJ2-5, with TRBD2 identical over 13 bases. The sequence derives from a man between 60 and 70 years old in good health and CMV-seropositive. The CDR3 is CASRDTGLAGQETQYF. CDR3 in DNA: TGTGCCAGCAGGGATACGGGACTAGCGGGGCAAGAGACCCAGTACTTC. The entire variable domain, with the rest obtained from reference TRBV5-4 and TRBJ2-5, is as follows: ETGVTQSPTHLIKTRGQQVTLRCSSQSGHNTVSWYQQALGQGPQFIFQYYREEENGRGNFPPRFSGLQFPNYSSELNVNALELDDSALYLCASRDTGLAGQETQYFGPGTRLLVL.